Shown below are 12 T cell receptor beta chains from a single sample sequenced in a study of cytomegalovirus exposure and HLA in healthy donors. A multiplex PCR was run with 60 Vbeta primers and 13 Jbeta primers. The assay was immunoSEQ multiplex PCR, and TCRdb's table has in-frame clones only and misses some. Of roughly 200,000 clones listed, roughly 79% are singletons. The sequenced sample was PBMCs. These receptors came from a woman aged 40 to 49 in good health and CMV-seronegative.

The chain employs TRBV28 and TRBJ1-3, with a tentative D call TRBD1 (6 bases). The CDR3 totals 15 residues. The germline V gene has CDR1 MDHEN and CDR2 SYDVKM. Trimming took off 2 bases at V and 0 bases at J, with 8 bases between the two ends. This CDR3 reads CASSLGRGSGNTIYF. The CDR3 DNA is TGTGCCAGCAGTTTAGGCAGGGGCTCTGGAAACACCATATATTTT.

The CDR3, as DNA: TGTGCCAGCAACGCCCCATCCGGGCCCGGGGGATCAGATACGCAGTATTTT. This encodes CASNAPSGPGGSDTQYF. The chain joins TRBV28 to TRBJ2-3; possible D gene TRBD2, 6 bases. V lost 7 bases to trimming and J lost 4 bases, with 24 bases between them. CDR3 length: 17 amino acids. The germline gives CDR1 MDHEN, CDR2 SYDVKM.

V is TRBV18 and J is TRBJ1-4; weak D call: TRBD1 (6 bases). CDR3 size: 13 residues. From germline, CDR1 is KGHSH and CDR2 LQKENI. V was cut by 6 bases and J by 5 bases, with 10 bases left in between. CDR3 coding DNA: TGTGCCAGCTCCGGACAGTCAAATGAAAAACTGTTTTTT. Translated: CASSGQSNEKLFF. Filled out from reference TRBV18 and TRBJ1-4, the complete variable domain reads NAGVMQNPRHLVRRRGQEARLRCSPMKGHSHVYWYRQLPEEGLKFMVYLQKENIIDESGMPKERFSAEFPKEGPSILRIQQVVRGDSAAYFCASSGQSNEKLFFGSGTQLSVL.

The chain uses TRBV9 and TRBJ2-1; 16 bases agree with TRBD2. J gave up 7 bases and V 3 bases, and 4 bases lay outside the gene matches. Germline V gene data show CDR1 as SGDLS and CDR2 as YYNGEE. The CDR3 extends over 16 amino acids. The CDR3 DNA reads TGTGCCAGCAGCGGGGGACTAGCGGGGGGGAAAAATGAGCAGTTCTTC. Protein sequence: CASSGGLAGGKNEQFF.

This rearrangement joins TRBV2 to TRBJ2-6; weak D call: TRBD2 (5 bases). The V end lost 2 bases, the J end lost 4 bases, and 9 bases lay between the germline ends. The CDR3 loop spans 15 amino acids. In germline, CDR1 is SNHLY, CDR2 FYNNEI. The CDR3 here is CASSETGKGANVLTF. The DNA for the CDR3 is TGTGCCAGCAGTGAAACCGGGAAGGGGGCCAACGTCCTGACTTTC.

This chain links TRBV7-9 with TRBJ2-7; tentatively, D is TRBD2 (6 bases). The V gene's germline CDR1 is SEHNR and CDR2 FQNEAQ (reference sequence). The CDR3 contains 13 residues. V shed 3 bases and J shed 3 bases, with 9 bases lying between them. In DNA form, the CDR3 reads TGTGCCAGCAGCTTTTGGGGGGACTACGAGCAGTACTTC. Residues: CASSFWGDYEQYF.

The count of this clone is one. V usage is TRBV9 and J usage is TRBJ1-1; 8 positions agree with TRBD1. Germline CDR1 is SGDLS and CDR2 is YYNGEE. The J segment lost 4 bases and the V segment lost 3 bases, leaving 5 bases of the junction unmatched. The CDR3 contains 14 residues. DNA of the CDR3: TGTGCCAGCAGCGGCCAGACAGGGGTCACTGAAGCTTTCTTT. This gives the protein CASSGQTGVTEAFF.

The chain combines TRBV6-1 with TRBJ2-5; 13 bases line up with TRBD2. The germline V gene has CDR1 MNHNS and CDR2 SASEGT. Trimming took 1 base from V and 5 from J; bases not matched to a gene: 13. The CDR3 extends over 19 amino acids. The chain's CDR3 is CASSEGGLAGAGGLETQYF. CDR3 nucleotide sequence: TGTGCCAGCAGTGAAGGAGGACTAGCGGGAGCCGGGGGTCTCGAGACCCAGTACTTC.

This chain joins TRBV11-3 and TRBJ2-2; D may be TRBD2 (6 bases). CDR1 and CDR2 from the germline V gene are SGHNT and YENEEA. The CDR3 is made up of 17 amino acids. V lost 1 base and J 0 bases, leaving 12 bases between the germline ends. The CDR3 loop is CASSLGGDGSNTGELFF. The CDR3 DNA sequence: TGTGCCAGCAGCTTAGGGGGGGACGGATCGAACACCGGGGAGCTGTTTTTT.

The chain links TRBV5-4 to TRBJ2-5; 10 bases fit TRBD2. The CDR3 totals 16 residues. The trim removed 0 bases at V and 2 bases at J, leaving 4 bases unmatched. Germline CDR1 reads SGHNT; CDR2 reads YYREEE (reference sequence). Here the CDR3 reads CASSLESSGGQETQYF. In DNA form, the CDR3 reads TGTGCCAGCAGCTTGGAGTCTAGCGGGGGTCAAGAGACCCAGTACTTC.

The chain joins TRBV5-8 to TRBJ2-1; 10 bases map to TRBD2. The CDR3 extends over 15 amino acids. V lost 5 bases and J lost 2; bases outside the gene matches: 4. Germline CDR1 reads SGHTS; CDR2 reads YDEGEE. In DNA, the CDR3 is TGTGCCAGCAGTCGGACTAGCGGCGCCTACAATGAGCAGTTCTTC. As protein: CASSRTSGAYNEQFF.

The rearrangement joins TRBV6-5 to TRBJ1-3, with 7 bases identical to TRBD1. From germline, CDR1 is MNHEY and CDR2 SVGAGI. CDR3 length equals 14 residues. V shed 6 bases and J 0 bases; nucleotides not matched to a gene: 2. The CDR3 coding sequence is TGTGCCAGCAGGCCAGGGGGCTCTGGAAACACCATATATTTT. It yields the protein CASRPGGSGNTIYF.